These T cell receptor beta chains were read from a single sample in a study of blood T cell repertoires in COVID-19. Profiled with immunoSEQ multiplex PCR; TCRdb holds only in-frame clones, not every one. The profile shows over 90,000 clones, approximately 91% of them singletons. Sequencing input: peripheral blood. These receptors originate from a woman aged 70-85 years with acute or convalescent COVID-19. CDR3s include the opening cysteine and the closing phenylalanine or tryptophan. D genes are given only for firm matches.

D gene	CDR3 length	V gene	J gene	CDR3 protein
TRBD2	18	TRBV7-8	TRBJ2-5	CASSLDASGRAGLETQYF
TRBD2	14	TRBV7-2	TRBJ2-4	CASSPRTRTNIQYF
TRBD1	13	TRBV18	TRBJ2-2	CASSRQGAGELFF
TRBD2	16	TRBV18	TRBJ2-1	CASSPLTSGRPNVQFF
TRBD1	16	TRBV5-6	TRBJ2-1	CASSYRDRSSYNEQFF
TRBD1	17	TRBV18	TRBJ1-1	CASSLGQGGSRGTEAFF
.	18	TRBV6-1	TRBJ2-4	CASSESPKRAGKKNIQYF
TRBD1	15	TRBV27	TRBJ1-5	CASSRVQGINQPQHF
.	15	TRBV10-2	TRBJ1-4	CASSEFRPGNEKLFF
TRBD1	16	TRBV19	TRBJ2-1	CASSSTGTGAYNEQFF
.	12	TRBV7-8	TRBJ1-1	CASSLARGEAFF
.	13	TRBV29-1	TRBJ2-3	CSARTRGTDTQYF
.	14	TRBV19	TRBJ2-3	CASSIVRGTDTQYF
TRBD2	15	TRBV24-1	TRBJ2-3	CATPAGRRDTDTQYF
TRBD1	16	TRBV18	TRBJ2-1	CASSQPGQGTYNEQFF
.	16	TRBV25-1	TRBJ1-4	CASSDSGGGTNEKLFF
.	14	TRBV5-8	TRBJ1-6	CASRRFTGNEALHF
.	14	TRBV19	TRBJ1-1	CASSMEGTNTEAFF
.	15	TRBV5-1	TRBJ1-3	CASSRDGERGNTIYF
.	13	TRBV18	TRBJ1-1	CASSPGQNTEAFF
TRBD1	15	TRBV28	TRBJ2-5	CASSGDRGQKVTQYF
TRBD2	16	TRBV4-1	TRBJ2-3	CASSQALAGGTDTQYF
TRBD2	18	TRBV4-2	TRBJ2-2	CASSQEAGLAGYTGELFF
.	14	TRBV15	TRBJ1-5	CATSRDFVNQPQHF
TRBD1	16	TRBV7-2	TRBJ1-5	CASRPGQERLGQPQHF
.	13	TRBV28	TRBJ1-5	CASGGPPNQPQHF
TRBD1	15	TRBV20-1	TRBJ1-3	CSASVWDRGTRTIYF
.	14	TRBV18	TRBJ2-5	CASSPIQELQGQYF
.	16	TRBV6-5	TRBJ2-5	CASSYRTVSGGETQYF
.	16	TRBV10-1	TRBJ1-3	CASSESTRGSGNTIYF
TRBD1	16	TRBV4-1	TRBJ1-2	CASSQVTRTGVEGYTF
TRBD1	18	TRBV3-1/TRBV3-2	TRBJ1-1	CASSHPPGGRGRFTEAFF
.	18	TRBV4-1	TRBJ1-2	CASSQELLTPGPWDGYTF
.	16	TRBV7-2	TRBJ2-1	CASSLSRASSYNEQFF
.	11	TRBV2	TRBJ2-1	CASSISDEQFF
.	15	TRBV6-5	TRBJ2-5	CASMGGVRLKETQYF
.	12	TRBV27	TRBJ2-7	CASRGGAYEQYF
TRBD1	14	TRBV5-1	TRBJ1-2	CASSPGQGSYGYTF
TRBD1	15	TRBV6-5	TRBJ1-1	CASGRTGTGGTEAFF
.	15	TRBV6-5	TRBJ1-4	CASSPWGGVNEKLFF
.	16	TRBV7-8	TRBJ2-6	CASSPRGTSGANVLTF
TRBD1	14	TRBV19	TRBJ2-7	CASSTGGIPYEQYF
.	11	TRBV20-1	TRBJ2-1	CSARPQNEQFF
TRBD1	15	TRBV5-1	TRBJ1-2	CASSSSGQGARGYTF
.	14	TRBV19	TRBJ2-5	CASSDGQIGETQYF
TRBD1	13	TRBV3-1/TRBV3-2	TRBJ1-2	CASSQTQGRSYTF